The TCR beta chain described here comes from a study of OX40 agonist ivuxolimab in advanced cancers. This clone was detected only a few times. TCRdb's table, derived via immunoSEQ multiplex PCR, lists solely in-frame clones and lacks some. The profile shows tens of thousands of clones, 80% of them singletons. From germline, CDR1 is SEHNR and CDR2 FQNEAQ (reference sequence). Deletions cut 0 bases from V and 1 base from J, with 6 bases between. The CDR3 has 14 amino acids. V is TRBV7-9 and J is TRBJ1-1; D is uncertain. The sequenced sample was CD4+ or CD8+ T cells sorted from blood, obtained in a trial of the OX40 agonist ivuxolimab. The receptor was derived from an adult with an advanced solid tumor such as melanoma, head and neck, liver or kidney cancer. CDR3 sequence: CASSLARENTEAFF. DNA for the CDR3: TGTGCCAGCAGCTTAGCGAGAGAGAACACTGAAGCTTTCTTT.